The TCR beta chain described here comes from a study of blood T cell repertoires in COVID-19. Profiled with immunoSEQ multiplex PCR; TCRdb holds only in-frame clones, not every one. Of about 200,000 clones detected, 85% to 90% appear once; the ten largest clones hold 0.7% to 0.85%. Losses at the gene ends were 6 bases for V and 0 bases for J; bases not matched to a gene: 12. Germline V gene data show CDR1 as SGHRS and CDR2 as YFSETQ. The CDR3 contains 17 residues. This chain links TRBV5-1 with TRBJ1-1, with 9 bases aligning to TRBD1. The sample was peripheral blood. The sequence derives from a woman between 65 and 79 years old with acute or convalescent COVID-19. The CDR3 spells CASTREGTGTVNTEAFF. The DNA for the CDR3 is TGCGCCAGCACAAGGGAGGGGACAGGGACCGTGAACACTGAAGCTTTCTTT. The complete variable domain, with remaining parts taken from reference TRBV5-1 and TRBJ1-1, reads KAGVTQTPRYLIKTRGQQVTLSCSPISGHRSVSWYQQTPGQGLQFLFEYFSETQRNKGNFPGRFSGRQFSNSRSEMNVSTLELGDSALYLCASTREGTGTVNTEAFFGQGTRLTVV.